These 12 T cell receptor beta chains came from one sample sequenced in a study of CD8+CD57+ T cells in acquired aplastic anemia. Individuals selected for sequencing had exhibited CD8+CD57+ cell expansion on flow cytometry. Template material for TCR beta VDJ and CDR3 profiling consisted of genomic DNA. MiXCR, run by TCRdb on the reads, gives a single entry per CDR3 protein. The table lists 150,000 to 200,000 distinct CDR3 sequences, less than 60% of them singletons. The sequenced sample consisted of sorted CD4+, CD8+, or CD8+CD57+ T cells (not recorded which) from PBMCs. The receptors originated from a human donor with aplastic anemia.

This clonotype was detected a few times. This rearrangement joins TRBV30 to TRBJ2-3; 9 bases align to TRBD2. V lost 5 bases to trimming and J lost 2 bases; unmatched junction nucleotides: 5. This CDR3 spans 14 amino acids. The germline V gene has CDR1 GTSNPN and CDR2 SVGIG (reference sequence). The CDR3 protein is CAWAPGLATDTQYF. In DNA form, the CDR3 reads TGTGCCTGGGCCCCGGGACTAGCCACAGATACGCAGTATTTT.

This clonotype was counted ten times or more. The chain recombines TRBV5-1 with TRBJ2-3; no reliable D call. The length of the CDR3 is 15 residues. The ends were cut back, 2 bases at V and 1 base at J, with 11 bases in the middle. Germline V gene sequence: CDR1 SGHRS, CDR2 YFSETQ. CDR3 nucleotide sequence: TGCGCCAGCAGCTTCGGCAGCCGACGCACAGATACGCAGTATTTT. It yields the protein CASSFGSRRTDTQYF.

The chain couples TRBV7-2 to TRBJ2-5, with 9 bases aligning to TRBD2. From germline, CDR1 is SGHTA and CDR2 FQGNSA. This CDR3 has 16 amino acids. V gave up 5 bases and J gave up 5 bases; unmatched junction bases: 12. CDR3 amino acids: CASSRLAGLAGETQYF. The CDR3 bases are TGTGCCAGCAGCCGATTAGCGGGGCTAGCGGGGGAGACCCAGTACTTC.

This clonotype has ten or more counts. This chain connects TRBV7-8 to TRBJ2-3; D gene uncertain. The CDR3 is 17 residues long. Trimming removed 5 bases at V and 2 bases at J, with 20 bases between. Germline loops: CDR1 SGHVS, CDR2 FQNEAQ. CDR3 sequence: CASSPIRGRKDTDTQYF. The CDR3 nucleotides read TGTGCCAGCAGCCCTATCCGTGGCAGGAAGGACACAGATACGCAGTATTTT. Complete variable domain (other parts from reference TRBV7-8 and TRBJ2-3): GAGVSQSPRYKVAKRGQDVALRCDPISGHVSLFWYQQALGQGPEFLTYFQNEAQLDKSGLPSDRFFAERPEGSVSTLKIQRTQQEDSAVYLCASSPIRGRKDTDTQYFGPGTRLTVL.

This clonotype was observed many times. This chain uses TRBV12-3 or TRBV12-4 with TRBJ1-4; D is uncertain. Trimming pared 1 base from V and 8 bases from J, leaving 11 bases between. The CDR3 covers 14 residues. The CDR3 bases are TGTGCCAGCAGTTTAGGGCGGGTGAGCGAAAAACTGTTTTTT. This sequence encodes CASSLGRVSEKLFF.

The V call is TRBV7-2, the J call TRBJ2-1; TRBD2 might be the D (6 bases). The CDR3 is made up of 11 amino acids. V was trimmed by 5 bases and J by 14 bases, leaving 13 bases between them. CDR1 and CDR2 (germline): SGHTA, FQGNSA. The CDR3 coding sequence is TGTGCCAGCAGCCAGGAGGGGTCCGAGTTCTTC. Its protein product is CASSQEGSEFF.

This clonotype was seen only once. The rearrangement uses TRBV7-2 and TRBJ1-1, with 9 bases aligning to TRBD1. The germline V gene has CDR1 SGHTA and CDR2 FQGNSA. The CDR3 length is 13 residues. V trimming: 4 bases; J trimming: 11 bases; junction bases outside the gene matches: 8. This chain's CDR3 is CASSWDRDNFAFF. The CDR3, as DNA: TGTGCCAGCAGCTGGGACAGGGACAATTTTGCTTTCTTT.

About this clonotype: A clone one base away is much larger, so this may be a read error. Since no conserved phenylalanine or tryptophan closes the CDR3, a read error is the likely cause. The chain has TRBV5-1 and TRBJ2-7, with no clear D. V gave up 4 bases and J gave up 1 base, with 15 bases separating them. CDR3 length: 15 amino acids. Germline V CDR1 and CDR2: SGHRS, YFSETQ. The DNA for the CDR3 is TGCGCCAGCAGCCTGGTAGGAGCTATTTCCTACGAGCAGTACCTC. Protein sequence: CASSLVGAISYEQYL.

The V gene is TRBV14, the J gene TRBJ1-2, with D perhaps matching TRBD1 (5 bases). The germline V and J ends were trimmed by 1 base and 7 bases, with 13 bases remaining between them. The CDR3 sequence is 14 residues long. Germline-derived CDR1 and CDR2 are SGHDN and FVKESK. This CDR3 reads CASSQGRDGLGYTF. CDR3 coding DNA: TGTGCCAGCAGCCAAGGAAGGGACGGACTTGGCTACACCTTC.

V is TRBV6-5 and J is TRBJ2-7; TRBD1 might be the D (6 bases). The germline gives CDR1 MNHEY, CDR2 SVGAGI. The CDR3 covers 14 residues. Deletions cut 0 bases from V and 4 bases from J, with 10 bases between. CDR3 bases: TGTGCCAGCAGTTACTCGAACAGGGAATACGAGCAGTACTTC. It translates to CASSYSNREYEQYF.

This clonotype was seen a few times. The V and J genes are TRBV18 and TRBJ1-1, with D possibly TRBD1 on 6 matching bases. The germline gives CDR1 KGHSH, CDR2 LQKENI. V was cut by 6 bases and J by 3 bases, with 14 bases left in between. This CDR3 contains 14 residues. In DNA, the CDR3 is TGTGCCAGCTCGCCGGGACACTCATACACTGAAGCTTTCTTT. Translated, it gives CASSPGHSYTEAFF.

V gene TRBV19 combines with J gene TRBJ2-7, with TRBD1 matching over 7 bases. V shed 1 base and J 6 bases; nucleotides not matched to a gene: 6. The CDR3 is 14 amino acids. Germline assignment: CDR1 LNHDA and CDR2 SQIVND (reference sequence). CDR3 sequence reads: CASSIARGSIEQYF. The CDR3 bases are TGTGCCAGTAGTATAGCCAGGGGGTCTATCGAGCAGTACTTC.